Described below is a single TCR beta chain sequence and its context. Antigen: not known. This sample stems from a study of PD-1 blockade in classical Hodgkin lymphoma. With no exception, relapse followed autologous stem cell transplantation in all patients, and brentuximab vedotin exposure varied. CDR1 MDHEN and CDR2 SYDVKM come from the germline V gene. The CDR3 has 14 amino acids. Trimming pared 6 bases from V and 2 bases from J, leaving 11 bases between. Study-level results: TCR diversity in CD4+, not CD8+, cells rose significantly by C4D1. Similar baseline diversity was found in complete responders and newly diagnosed patients. Nothing has yet pinned down what causes the repertoire differences, possibly disease activity or prior therapy.

Clones were read by immunoSEQ multiplex PCR, and TCRdb kept only the in-frame ones, dropping some. The table shows about 94,000 clones, with nearly 90% occurring only once. The V and J genes are TRBV28 and TRBJ1-3; no definite D call. The origin of this receptor is a human donor with classical Hodgkin lymphoma. Material: peripheral blood mononuclear cells (PBMCs), obtained before the second cycle of nivolumab. The CDR3 loop reads CASSEHTTGNTIYF. CDR3 DNA: TGTGCCAGCAGCGAACATACGACTGGAAACACCATATATTTT.